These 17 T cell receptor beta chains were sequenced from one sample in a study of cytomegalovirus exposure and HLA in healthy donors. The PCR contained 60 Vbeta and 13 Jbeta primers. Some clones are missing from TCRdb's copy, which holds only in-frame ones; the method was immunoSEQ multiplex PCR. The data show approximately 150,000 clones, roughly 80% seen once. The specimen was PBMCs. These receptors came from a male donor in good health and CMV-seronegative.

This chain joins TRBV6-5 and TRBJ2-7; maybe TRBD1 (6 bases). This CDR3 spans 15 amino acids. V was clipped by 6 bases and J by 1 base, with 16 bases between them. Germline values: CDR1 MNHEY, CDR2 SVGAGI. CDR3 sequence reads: CASSVGHWVSYEQYF. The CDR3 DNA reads TGTGCCAGCAGCGTGGGACACTGGGTTTCCTACGAGCAGTACTTC.

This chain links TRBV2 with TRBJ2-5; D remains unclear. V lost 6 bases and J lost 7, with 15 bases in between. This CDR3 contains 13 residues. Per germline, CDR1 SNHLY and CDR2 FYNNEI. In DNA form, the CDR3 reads TGTGCCAGCAGGGCTCTAGATGCCGGGACCCAGTACTTC. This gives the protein CASRALDAGTQYF. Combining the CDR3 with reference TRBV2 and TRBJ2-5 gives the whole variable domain EPEVTQTPSHQVTQMGQEVILRCVPISNHLYFYWYRQILGQKVEFLVSFYNNEISEKSEIFDDQFSVERPDGSNFTLKIRSTKLEDSAMYFCASRALDAGTQYFGPGTRLLVL.

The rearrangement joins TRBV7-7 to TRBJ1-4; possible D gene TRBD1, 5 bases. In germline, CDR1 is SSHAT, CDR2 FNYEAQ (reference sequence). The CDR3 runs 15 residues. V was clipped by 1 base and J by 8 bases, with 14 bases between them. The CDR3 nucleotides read TGTGCCAGCAGCTTAGGGTGGGGGGACGGGGAAAAACTGTTTTTT. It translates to CASSLGWGDGEKLFF.

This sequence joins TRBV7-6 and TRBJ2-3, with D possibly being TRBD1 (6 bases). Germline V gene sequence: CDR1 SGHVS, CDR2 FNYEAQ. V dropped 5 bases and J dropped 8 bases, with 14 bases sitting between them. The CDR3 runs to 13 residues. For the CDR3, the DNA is TGTGCCAGCAGCCAGGGGCGGGCGGGTACGCAGTATTTT. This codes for CASSQGRAGTQYF.

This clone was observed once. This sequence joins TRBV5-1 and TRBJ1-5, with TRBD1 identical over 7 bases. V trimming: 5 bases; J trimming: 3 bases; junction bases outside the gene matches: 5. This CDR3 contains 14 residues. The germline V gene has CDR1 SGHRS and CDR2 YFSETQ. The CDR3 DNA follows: TGCGCCAGCAGGCCCGGGACAGACAATCAGCCCCAGCATTTT. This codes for CASRPGTDNQPQHF.

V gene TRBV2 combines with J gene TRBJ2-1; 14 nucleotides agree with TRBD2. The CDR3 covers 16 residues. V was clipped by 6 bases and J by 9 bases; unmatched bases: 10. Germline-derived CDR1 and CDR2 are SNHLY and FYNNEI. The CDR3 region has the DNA TGTGCCAGCAGAGTCGGGACTAGCGGGAGTTATAGTGAGCAGTTCTTC. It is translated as CASRVGTSGSYSEQFF. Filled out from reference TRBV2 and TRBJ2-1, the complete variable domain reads EPEVTQTPSHQVTQMGQEVILRCVPISNHLYFYWYRQILGQKVEFLVSFYNNEISEKSEIFDDQFSVERPDGSNFTLKIRSTKLEDSAMYFCASRVGTSGSYSEQFFGPGTRLTVL.

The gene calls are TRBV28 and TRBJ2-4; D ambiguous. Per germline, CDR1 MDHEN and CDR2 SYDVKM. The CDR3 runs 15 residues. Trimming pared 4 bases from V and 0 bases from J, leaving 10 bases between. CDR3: CASSSSQLAKNIQYF. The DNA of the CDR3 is TGTGCCAGCAGTTCGTCACAGCTAGCCAAAAACATTCAGTACTTC.

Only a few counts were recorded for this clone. The CDR3 DNA reads as TGCGCCAGCAGCATCGGGACAGGGGCCTCTAACTATGGCTACACCTTC. Its translation: CASSIGTGASNYGYTF. This chain connects TRBV5-1 to TRBJ1-2; 10 nucleotides line up with TRBD1. Germline CDR1 and CDR2: SGHRS and YFSETQ. After removal of 4 bases from V and 0 bases from J, the junction contained 6 bases not matched to a gene. CDR3 size: 16 residues.

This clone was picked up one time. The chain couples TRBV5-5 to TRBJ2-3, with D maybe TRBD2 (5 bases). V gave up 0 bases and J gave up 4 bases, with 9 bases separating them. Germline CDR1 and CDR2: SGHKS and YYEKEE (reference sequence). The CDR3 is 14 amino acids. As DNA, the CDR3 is TGTGCCAGCAGCTTGGCCGGGGTCCCAGATACGCAGTATTTT. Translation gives CASSLAGVPDTQYF.

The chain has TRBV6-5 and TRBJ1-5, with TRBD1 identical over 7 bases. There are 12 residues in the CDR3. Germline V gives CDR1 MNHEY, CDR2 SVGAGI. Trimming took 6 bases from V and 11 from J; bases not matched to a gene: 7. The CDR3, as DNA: TGTGCCAGCAGGGACAGGTTCAACACCCAGCATTTT. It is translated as CASRDRFNTQHF.

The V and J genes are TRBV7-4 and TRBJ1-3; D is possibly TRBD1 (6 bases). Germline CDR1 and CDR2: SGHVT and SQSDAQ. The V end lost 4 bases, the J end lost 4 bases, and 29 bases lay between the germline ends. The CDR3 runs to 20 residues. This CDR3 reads CASSSRRRQAGDPRGNTIYF. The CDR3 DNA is TGTGCCAGCAGCTCAAGGAGGAGACAGGCCGGAGATCCTCGAGGAAACACCATATATTTT.

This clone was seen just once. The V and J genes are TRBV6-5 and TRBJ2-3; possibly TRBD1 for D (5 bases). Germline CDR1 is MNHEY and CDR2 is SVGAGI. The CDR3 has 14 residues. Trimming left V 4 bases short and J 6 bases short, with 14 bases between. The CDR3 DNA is TGTGCCAGCAGTTCCAGCCTCACAGGCGATACGCAGTATTTT. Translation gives CASSSSLTGDTQYF.

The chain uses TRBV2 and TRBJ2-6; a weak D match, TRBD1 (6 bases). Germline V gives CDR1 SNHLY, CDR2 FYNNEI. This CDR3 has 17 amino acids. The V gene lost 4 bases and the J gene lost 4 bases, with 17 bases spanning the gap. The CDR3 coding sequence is TGTGCCAGCAGTGGGAACAGGGTCGTCGAGGGGGCCAACGTCCTGACTTTC. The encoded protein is CASSGNRVVEGANVLTF. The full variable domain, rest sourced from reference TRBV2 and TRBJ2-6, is EPEVTQTPSHQVTQMGQEVILRCVPISNHLYFYWYRQILGQKVEFLVSFYNNEISEKSEIFDDQFSVERPDGSNFTLKIRSTKLEDSAMYFCASSGNRVVEGANVLTFGAGSRLTVL.

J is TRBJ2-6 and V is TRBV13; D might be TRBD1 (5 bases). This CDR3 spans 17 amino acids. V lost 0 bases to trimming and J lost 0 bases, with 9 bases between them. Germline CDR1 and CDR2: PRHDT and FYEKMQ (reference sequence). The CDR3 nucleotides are TGTGCCAGCAGCTTAGGGGACATCCTCTCTGGGGCCAACGTCCTGACTTTC. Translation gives CASSLGDILSGANVLTF.

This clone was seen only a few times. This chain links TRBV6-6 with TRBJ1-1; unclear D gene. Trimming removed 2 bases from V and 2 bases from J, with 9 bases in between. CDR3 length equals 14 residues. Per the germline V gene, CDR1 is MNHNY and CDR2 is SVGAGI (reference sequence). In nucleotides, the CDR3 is TGTGCCAGCAGTTACAGCAGGCTCAACACTGAAGCTTTCTTT. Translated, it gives CASSYSRLNTEAFF.

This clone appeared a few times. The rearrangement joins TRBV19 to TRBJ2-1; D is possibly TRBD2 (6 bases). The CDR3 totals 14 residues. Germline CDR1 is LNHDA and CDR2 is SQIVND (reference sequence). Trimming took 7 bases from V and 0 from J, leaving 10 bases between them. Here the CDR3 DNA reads TGTGCCAGTACGGAGGGAAGCTCCTACAATGAGCAGTTCTTC. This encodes CASTEGSSYNEQFF. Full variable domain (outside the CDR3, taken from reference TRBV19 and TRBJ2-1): DGGITQSPKYLFRKEGQNVTLSCEQNLNHDAMYWYRQDPGQGLRLIYYSQIVNDFQKGDIAEGYSVSREKKESFPLTVTSAQKNPTAFYLCASTEGSSYNEQFFGPGTRLTVL.

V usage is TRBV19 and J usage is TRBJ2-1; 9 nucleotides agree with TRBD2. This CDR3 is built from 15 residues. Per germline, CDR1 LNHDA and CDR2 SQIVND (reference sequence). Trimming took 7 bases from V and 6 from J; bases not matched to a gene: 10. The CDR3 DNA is TGTGCCAGTATTGGAGTGGGGCGGGGGGGCAATGAGCAGTTCTTC. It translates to CASIGVGRGGNEQFF.